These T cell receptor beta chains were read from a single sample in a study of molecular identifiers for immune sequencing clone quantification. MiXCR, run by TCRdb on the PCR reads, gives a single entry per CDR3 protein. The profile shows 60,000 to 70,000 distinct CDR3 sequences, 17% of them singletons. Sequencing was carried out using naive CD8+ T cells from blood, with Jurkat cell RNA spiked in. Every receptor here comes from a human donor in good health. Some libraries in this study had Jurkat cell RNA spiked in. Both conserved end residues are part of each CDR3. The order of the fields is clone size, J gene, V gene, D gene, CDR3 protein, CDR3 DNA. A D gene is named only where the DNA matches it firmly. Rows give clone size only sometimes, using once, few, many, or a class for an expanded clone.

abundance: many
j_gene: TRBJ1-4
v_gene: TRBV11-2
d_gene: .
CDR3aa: CASSLDQLPNEKLFF
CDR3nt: TGTGCCAGCAGCTTAGACCAGCTTCCTAATGAAAAACTGTTTTTT

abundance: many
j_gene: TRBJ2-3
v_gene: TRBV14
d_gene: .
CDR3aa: CASSQEWDTQYF
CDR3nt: TGTGCCAGCAGCCAAGAATGGGATACGCAGTATTTT

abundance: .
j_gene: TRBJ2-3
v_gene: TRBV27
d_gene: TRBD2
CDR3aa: CASSSRLAGGPDTQYF
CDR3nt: TGTGCCAGCAGTTCTCGACTAGCGGGAGGACCAGATACGCAGTATTTT

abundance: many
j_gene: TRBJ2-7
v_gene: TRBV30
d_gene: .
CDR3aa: CAWSQALYEQYF
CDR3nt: TGTGCCTGGAGTCAGGCCCTCTACGAGCAGTACTTC

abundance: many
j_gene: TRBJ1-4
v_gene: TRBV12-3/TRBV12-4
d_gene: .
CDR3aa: CASTLKGGNEKLFF
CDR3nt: TGTGCCAGCACCCTGAAAGGGGGTAATGAAAAACTGTTTTTT

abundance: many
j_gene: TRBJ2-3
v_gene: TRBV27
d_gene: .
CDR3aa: CASSFYENPTDTQYF
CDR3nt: TGTGCCAGCAGTTTTTACGAAAATCCCACAGATACGCAGTATTTT

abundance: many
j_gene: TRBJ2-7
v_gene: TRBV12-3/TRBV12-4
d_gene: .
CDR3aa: CASSFPQGWKYEQYF
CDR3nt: TGTGCCAGCAGTTTTCCTCAGGGGTGGAAATACGAGCAGTACTTC

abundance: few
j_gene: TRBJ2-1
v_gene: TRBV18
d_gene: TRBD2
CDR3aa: CASSSTRGTSGPTYNEQFF
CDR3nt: TGTGCCAGCTCATCTACTCGAGGGACTAGCGGACCGACTTACAATGAGCAGTTCTTC

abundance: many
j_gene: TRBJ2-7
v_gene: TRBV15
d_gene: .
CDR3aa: CATRLKGNFHEQYF
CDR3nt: TGTGCCACCAGACTGAAGGGGAATTTCCACGAGCAGTACTTC

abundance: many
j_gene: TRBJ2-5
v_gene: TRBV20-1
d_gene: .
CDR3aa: CSASLAAGSAQYF
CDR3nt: TGCAGTGCTAGCTTGGCAGCCGGGTCGGCCCAGTACTTC

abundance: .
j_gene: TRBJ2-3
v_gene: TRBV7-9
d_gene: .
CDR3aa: CASSFPLSADTQYF
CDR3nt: TGTGCCAGCAGCTTCCCCCTCAGCGCAGATACGCAGTATTTT

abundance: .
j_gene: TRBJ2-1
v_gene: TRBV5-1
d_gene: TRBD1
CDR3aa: CASRRPGTGSYNEQFF
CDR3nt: TGCGCCAGCAGACGGCCGGGGACAGGCTCCTACAATGAGCAGTTCTTC

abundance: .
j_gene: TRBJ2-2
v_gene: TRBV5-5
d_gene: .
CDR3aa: CASSSDRLANTGELFF
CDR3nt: TGTGCCAGCAGCTCCGACAGGCTCGCGAACACCGGGGAGCTGTTTTTT

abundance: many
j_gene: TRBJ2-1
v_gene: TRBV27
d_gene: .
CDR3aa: CASRHGHIEQFF
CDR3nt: TGTGCCAGCCGACACGGACATATCGAGCAGTTCTTC

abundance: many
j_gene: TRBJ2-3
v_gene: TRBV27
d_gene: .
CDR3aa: CASSLGGTSPDTQYF
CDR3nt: TGTGCCAGCAGCCTAGGCGGGACCTCCCCAGATACGCAGTATTTT

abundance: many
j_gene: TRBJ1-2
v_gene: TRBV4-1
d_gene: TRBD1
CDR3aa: CASSHRTGEGYGYTF
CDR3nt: TGCGCCAGCAGCCACAGGACAGGGGAGGGCTATGGCTACACCTTC

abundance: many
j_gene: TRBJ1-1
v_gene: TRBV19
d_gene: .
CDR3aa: CASRGGPDGPEAFF
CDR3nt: TGTGCCAGTAGGGGGGGACCAGACGGCCCTGAAGCTTTCTTT

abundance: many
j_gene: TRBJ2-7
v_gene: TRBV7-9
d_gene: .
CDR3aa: CASSPPGSAYEQYF
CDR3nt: TGTGCCAGCAGCCCCCCGGGTTCGGCCTACGAGCAGTACTTC

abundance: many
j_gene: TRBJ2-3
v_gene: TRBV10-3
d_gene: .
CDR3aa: CATSEGVLSTDTQYF
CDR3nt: TGTGCCACGAGCGAGGGGGTCCTTAGCACAGATACGCAGTATTTT

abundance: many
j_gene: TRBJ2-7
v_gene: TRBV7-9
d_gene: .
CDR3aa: CASSLVPSFGSYEQYF
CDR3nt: TGTGCCAGCAGCTTAGTGCCGAGCTTTGGCTCCTACGAGCAGTACTTC

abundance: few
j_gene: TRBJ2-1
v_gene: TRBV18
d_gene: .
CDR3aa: CASSPSRGNEQFF
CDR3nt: TGTGCCAGCTCACCAAGTCGGGGGAATGAGCAGTTCTTC

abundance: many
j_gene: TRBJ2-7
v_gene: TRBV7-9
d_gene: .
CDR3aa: CASSFGRSGEQYF
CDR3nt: TGTGCCAGCAGCTTTGGAAGGTCGGGGGAGCAGTACTTC

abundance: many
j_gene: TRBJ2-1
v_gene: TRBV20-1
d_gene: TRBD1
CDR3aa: CSARNQGAREQFF
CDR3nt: TGCAGTGCCAGAAATCAGGGGGCGAGGGAGCAGTTCTTC

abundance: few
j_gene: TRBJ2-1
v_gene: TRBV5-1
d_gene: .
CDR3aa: CASSLVAPQPYNEQFF
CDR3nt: TGCGCCAGCAGCTTGGTAGCGCCTCAACCTTACAATGAGCAGTTCTTC

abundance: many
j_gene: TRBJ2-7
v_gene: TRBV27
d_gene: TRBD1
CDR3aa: CASRRGQGAREQYF
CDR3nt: TGTGCCAGCAGACGGGGACAGGGGGCAAGGGAGCAGTACTTC

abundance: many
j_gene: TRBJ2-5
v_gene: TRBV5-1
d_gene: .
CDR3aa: CASSLGGSYQETQYF
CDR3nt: TGCGCCAGCAGCTTGGGGGGTTCCTACCAAGAGACCCAGTACTTC

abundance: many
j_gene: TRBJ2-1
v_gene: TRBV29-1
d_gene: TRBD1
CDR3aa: CSVFAGTGGQGAYNEQFF
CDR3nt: TGCAGCGTTTTCGCCGGGACAGGGGGACAGGGGGCCTACAATGAGCAGTTCTTC

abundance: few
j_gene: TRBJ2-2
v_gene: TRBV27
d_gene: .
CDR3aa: CASRGTGGMRLAGKTGELFF
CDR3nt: TGTGCCAGCAGGGGGACAGGGGGCATGAGACTAGCGGGAAAAACCGGGGAGCTGTTTTTT

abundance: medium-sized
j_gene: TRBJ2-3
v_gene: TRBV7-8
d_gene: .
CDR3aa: CASSFWGTSTDTQYF
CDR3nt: TGTGCCAGCAGCTTTTGGGGGACCAGCACAGATACGCAGTATTTT

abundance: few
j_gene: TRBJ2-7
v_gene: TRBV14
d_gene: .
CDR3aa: CASSQENGDEQYF
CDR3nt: TGTGCCAGCAGCCAAGAAAATGGGGACGAGCAGTACTTC

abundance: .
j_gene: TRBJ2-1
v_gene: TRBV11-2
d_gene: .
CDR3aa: CASSQTSGRWDEQFF
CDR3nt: TGTGCCAGCAGCCAAACTAGTGGAAGGTGGGATGAGCAGTTCTTC

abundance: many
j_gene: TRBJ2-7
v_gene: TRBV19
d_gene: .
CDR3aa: CASSPKGFYEQYF
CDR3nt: TGTGCCAGTAGCCCGAAGGGATTCTACGAGCAGTACTTC

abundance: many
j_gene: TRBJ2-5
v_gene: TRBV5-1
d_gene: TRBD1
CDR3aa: CASSLAGTGSGKTQYF
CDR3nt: TGCGCCAGCAGCTTGGCGGGGACAGGGTCCGGGAAGACCCAGTACTTC

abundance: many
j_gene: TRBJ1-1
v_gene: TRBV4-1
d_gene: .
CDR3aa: CASSPGPGDTEAFF
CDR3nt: TGCGCCAGCAGCCCTGGACCGGGGGACACTGAAGCTTTCTTT

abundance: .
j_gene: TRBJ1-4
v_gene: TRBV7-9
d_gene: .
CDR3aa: CASGLVAREKLFF
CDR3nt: TGTGCCAGCGGCTTAGTCGCCAGAGAAAAACTGTTTTTT

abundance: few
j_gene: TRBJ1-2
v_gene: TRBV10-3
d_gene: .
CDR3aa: CAIQEGGFYTF
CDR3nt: TGTGCCATCCAAGAGGGGGGGTTCTACACCTTC

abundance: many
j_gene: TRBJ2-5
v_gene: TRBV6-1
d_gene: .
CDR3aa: CASSEVSGGKQETQYF
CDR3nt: TGTGCCAGCAGTGAAGTCAGCGGCGGGAAACAAGAGACCCAGTACTTC

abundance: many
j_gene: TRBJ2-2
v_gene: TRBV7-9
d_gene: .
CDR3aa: CASSLAGTGELFF
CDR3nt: TGTGCCAGCAGCTTAGCGGGCACCGGGGAGCTGTTTTTT

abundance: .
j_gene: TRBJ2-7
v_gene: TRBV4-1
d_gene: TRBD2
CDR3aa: CASSQASGAPYEQYF
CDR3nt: TGCGCCAGCAGCCAAGCTAGCGGAGCCCCCTACGAGCAGTACTTC

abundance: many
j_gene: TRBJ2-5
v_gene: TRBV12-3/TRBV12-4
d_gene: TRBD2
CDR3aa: CASSPGSGGQETQYF
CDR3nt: TGTGCCAGCAGCCCGGGCAGCGGGGGCCAAGAGACCCAGTACTTC

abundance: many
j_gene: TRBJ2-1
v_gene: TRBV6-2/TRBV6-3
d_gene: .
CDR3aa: CASSWGLNEQFF
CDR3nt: TGTGCCAGCAGTTGGGGTCTCAATGAGCAGTTCTTC

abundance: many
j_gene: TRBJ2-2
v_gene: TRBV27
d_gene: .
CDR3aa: CASSSWGTGELFF
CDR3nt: TGTGCCAGCAGTTCCTGGGGCACCGGGGAGCTGTTTTTT

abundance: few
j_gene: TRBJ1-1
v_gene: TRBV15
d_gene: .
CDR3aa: CATSRKTVMNTEAFF
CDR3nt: TGTGCCACCAGCAGAAAGACAGTAATGAACACTGAAGCTTTCTTT

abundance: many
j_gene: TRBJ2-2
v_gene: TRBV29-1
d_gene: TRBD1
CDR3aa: CSVRTGNTGELFF
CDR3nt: TGCAGCGTAAGGACAGGGAACACCGGGGAGCTGTTTTTT

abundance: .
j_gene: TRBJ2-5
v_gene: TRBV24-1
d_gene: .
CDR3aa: CATSDFQETQYF
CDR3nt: TGTGCCACCAGTGATTTCCAAGAGACCCAGTACTTC

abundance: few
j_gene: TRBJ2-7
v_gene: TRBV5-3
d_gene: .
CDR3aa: CASNPKKMGDLSYEQYF
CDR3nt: TGTGCCAGCAACCCGAAGAAAATGGGTGATCTCTCCTACGAGCAGTACTTC